The 14 T cell receptor beta chains presented below share a single source sample, sequenced in a study of T cell responses to AZD1222 COVID-19 vaccine. Generated by immunoSEQ multiplex PCR, the TCRdb table keeps only in-frame clones and is missing some. The data show under 150,000 clones, with roughly nine tenths seen just once and 7.5% held by the top ten. The specimen was peripheral blood, collected on day 0 of AZD1222 vaccination. Receptors were obtained from an adult in good health.

This clone was seen once. The J gene is TRBJ2-7, the V gene TRBV28, with TRBD1 matching 9 bases. Germline CDR1 reads MDHEN; CDR2 reads SYDVKM. The CDR3 has 15 amino acids. V lost 7 bases to trimming and J lost 3 bases; unmatched junction nucleotides: 10. The CDR3: CASTLGGTGLYEQYF. Written as DNA, the CDR3 is TGTGCCAGCACCCTAGGAGGGACAGGGCTCTACGAGCAGTACTTC.

This rearrangement joins TRBV25-1 to TRBJ1-1; D may be TRBD1 (6 bases). The CDR3 sequence is 14 residues long. The germline gives CDR1 MGHDK, CDR2 SYGVNS. Trimming shortened V by 2 bases and J by 2 bases, and 9 bases separated the two germline ends. CDR3 residues: CASSEQGRNTEAFF. The CDR3 DNA reads TGTGCCAGCAGTGAACAGGGGAGAAACACTGAAGCTTTCTTT.

The genes are TRBV28 and TRBJ2-7; D remains ambiguous. The ends were cut back, 5 bases at V and 2 bases at J, with 16 bases in the middle. Germline V lookup: CDR1 MDHEN, CDR2 SYDVKM. The CDR3 length is 15 residues. The CDR3 DNA follows: TGTGCCAGCAGTCTTGATCCCGCTGTGACCTACGAGCAGTACTTC. Translated: CASSLDPAVTYEQYF.

This clone was seen a few times. This chain links TRBV10-3 with TRBJ2-7, with D possibly TRBD1 on 5 matching bases. V gave up 3 bases and J gave up 2 bases, with 11 bases separating them. Germline-derived CDR1 and CDR2 are ENHRY and SYGVKD. The CDR3 covers 14 residues. CDR3 residues: CAISDRASPYEQYF. In DNA form, the CDR3 reads TGTGCCATCAGTGACAGGGCGTCCCCCTACGAGCAGTACTTC.

The V gene is TRBV25-1, the J gene TRBJ2-1, with no clear D. The CDR3 sequence is 13 residues long. Germline CDR1 and CDR2: MGHDK and SYGVNS. V dropped 4 bases and J dropped 12 bases, with 16 bases sitting between them. CDR3 sequence: CASSATWLVRQFF. CDR3 sequence (DNA): TGTGCCAGCAGTGCCACTTGGCTGGTTCGGCAGTTCTTC.

The CDR3 spells CSVAGQLSGNTIYF. The CDR3 bases are TGCAGCGTTGCGGGACAACTCTCTGGAAACACCATATATTTT. This chain uses TRBV29-1 with TRBJ1-3, with TRBD1 as a possible D gene (6 bases). The ends were cut back, 4 bases at V and 0 bases at J, with 10 bases in the middle. The CDR3 covers 14 residues. Germline V gene sequence: CDR1 SQVTM, CDR2 ANQGSEA.

The chain carries TRBV2 and TRBJ2-6; D ambiguous. V gave up 4 bases and J gave up 1 base, with 5 bases separating them. The V gene's germline CDR1 is SNHLY and CDR2 FYNNEI. The length of the CDR3 is 14 residues. CDR3 nucleotide sequence: TGTGCCAGCAGTGCCGGATCTGGGGCCAACGTCCTGACTTTC. Protein product: CASSAGSGANVLTF.

This chain uses TRBV6-5 with TRBJ2-5, with 7 bases lining up with TRBD2. Germline V gene sequence: CDR1 MNHEY, CDR2 SVGAGI. Trimming cost V 0 bases and J 5 bases; bases outside gene matches: 3. This CDR3 has 14 amino acids. In DNA, the CDR3 is TGTGCCAGCAGTTACTCAATGGGGGGGGAGACCCAGTACTTC. It codes for CASSYSMGGETQYF.

This chain uses TRBV2 with TRBJ1-2, with D possibly matching TRBD1 (6 bases). V lost 6 bases and J 7 bases, leaving 15 bases between the germline ends. CDR1 is SNHLY, CDR2 FYNNEI, per germline. There are 13 residues in the CDR3. The CDR3, as DNA: TGTGCCAGCAGCGGTACAGGGAAATCTGGCTACACCTTC. It codes for CASSGTGKSGYTF. Full variable domain (remainder filled in from reference TRBV2 and TRBJ1-2): EPEVTQTPSHQVTQMGQEVILRCVPISNHLYFYWYRQILGQKVEFLVSFYNNEISEKSEIFDDQFSVERPDGSNFTLKIRSTKLEDSAMYFCASSGTGKSGYTFGSGTRLTVV.

The chain recombines TRBV5-6 with TRBJ1-5; a possible D gene is TRBD1 (6 bases). The CDR3 length is 13 residues. From germline, CDR1 is SGHDT and CDR2 YYEEEE. V lost 7 bases to trimming and J lost 15 bases, with 23 bases between them. The CDR3 region is CASGLQGSGARHF. DNA for the CDR3: TGTGCCAGCGGCCTACAGGGTTCTGGGGCCCGGCATTTT.

V is TRBV2 and J is TRBJ1-2, with TRBD1 as a possible D gene (5 bases). Looked up from germline, CDR1 is SNHLY and CDR2 is FYNNEI. Trimming stripped 4 bases from V and 4 bases from J, with 19 bases between. The CDR3 has 16 residues. The CDR3 nucleotides are TGTGCCAGCAGTGGACCCCGGGGGGGTCCAGTCTATGGCTACACCTTC. Its translation is CASSGPRGGPVYGYTF.

In its sample, this clone was seen once. This sequence joins TRBV6-4 and TRBJ1-2; 8 bases agree with TRBD1. J was trimmed by 8 bases and V by 8 bases; bases with no gene match: 19. There are 16 residues in the CDR3. Looked up from germline, CDR1 is MRHNA and CDR2 is SNTAGT. CDR3 in amino acids: CASGQDREGDGKGYTF. As DNA, the CDR3 is TGTGCCAGCGGTCAGGACAGGGAGGGAGACGGAAAGGGCTACACCTTC.

This rearrangement joins TRBV7-9 to TRBJ2-7; D may be TRBD1 (6 bases). The CDR3 extends over 14 amino acids. Germline CDR1 and CDR2: SEHNR and FQNEAQ (reference sequence). The V end lost 4 bases, the J end lost 7 bases, and 17 bases lay between the germline ends. CDR3 in amino acids: CASSSPTGLWEQYF. CDR3 nucleotide sequence: TGTGCCAGCAGCTCCCCGACAGGTTTGTGGGAGCAGTACTTC.

The chain uses TRBV4-2 and TRBJ2-1, with TRBD2 matching over 7 bases. V was pared by 0 bases and J by 4 bases, with 6 bases of the junction left unmatched. The CDR3 covers 16 residues. Germline values: CDR1 LGHNA, CDR2 YNFKEQ. This CDR3 is CASSQDFSGDYNEQFF. The CDR3 DNA is TGTGCCAGCAGCCAAGATTTCAGCGGGGATTACAATGAGCAGTTCTTC.